This T cell receptor (beta chain) was observed in a study of neurological immune-mediated disorders. This clonotype was observed at least ten times. TCRdb passed the 5' RACE reads through MiXCR, listing each CDR3 protein once. This table holds over 11,000 distinct CDR3 sequences, 5.5% to 7% found once. In Maryland, USA, blood bank volunteers were the healthy controls. The study built sorted libraries from about 910,000 CD4+ or CD8+ T cells. Germline loops: CDR1 DFQATT, CDR2 SNEGSKA (reference sequence). This CDR3 region has 10 residues. V dropped 3 bases and J dropped 12 bases, with 9 bases sitting between them.

The clonotype comes from a woman between 40 and 55 years old in good health. Sequencing was performed on CD8+ T cells from blood. The rearrangement uses TRBV20-1 and TRBJ2-4; no definite D call. The CDR3 bases are TGCAGTGCTAGGCACACCGATCAGTACTTC. Translated, it gives CSARHTDQYF.